This T cell receptor beta chain comes out of a study of technical replicates of blood from a handful of donors. The assay was immunoSEQ multiplex PCR, and TCRdb's table has in-frame clones only and misses some. The top ten hold about 0.23% of the sample, which has 75,000 to 90,000 clones, over 85% seen once. Sequenced input: T cells isolated from PBMCs. This sequence originates from a human donor in good health.

The CDR3, as DNA: TGTGCCAGCAGCGTATTCGGGGCGGGAGACGAGCAGTACTTC. Residues: CASSVFGAGDEQYF. This chain joins TRBV9 and TRBJ2-7; 7 bases are shared with TRBD2. The CDR3 runs to 14 residues. The germline V gene encodes CDR1 SGDLS and CDR2 YYNGEE. With 1 base clipped from V and 5 bases from J, the junction kept 6 bases outside the gene matches.